These 30 T cell receptor beta chains were all obtained from the same sample, sequenced in a study of blood T cell repertoires in COVID-19. Sequencing was performed with immunoSEQ multiplex PCR; in TCRdb, only in-frame clones are kept and a portion is missing. The sample yields hundreds of thousands of clones, more than 75% seen once. Sequencing was performed on PBMCs or T cells enriched from blood (not recorded which). All receptors derive from a woman between 45 and 65 years old who had recovered from COVID-19.

In its sample, this clone was seen once. The genes are TRBV5-1 and TRBJ2-3; D unclear. CDR3 size: 13 residues. Germline CDR1 reads SGHRS; CDR2 reads YFSETQ. The ends were cut back, 0 bases at V and 4 bases at J, with 6 bases in the middle. CDR3 nucleotide sequence: TGCGCCAGCAGCTTGGCCGCGTCAGATACGCAGTATTTT. Its protein product is CASSLAASDTQYF. The full variable domain, in which reference TRBV5-1 and TRBJ2-3 provide the parts outside the CDR3, is KAGVTQTPRYLIKTRGQQVTLSCSPISGHRSVSWYQQTPGQGLQFLFEYFSETQRNKGNFPGRFSGRQFSNSRSEMNVSTLELGDSALYLCASSLAASDTQYFGPGTRLTVL.

The V and J genes are TRBV4-1 and TRBJ1-5; the match to TRBD1 covers 8 bases. Per germline, CDR1 MGHRA and CDR2 YSYEKL. V lost 1 base, J lost 2 bases, and 4 bases stayed unmatched. The CDR3 sequence is 16 residues long. As DNA, the CDR3 is TGCGCCAGCAGCCAAGTTCAGGGGGCCGGCAATCAGCCCCAGCATTTT. Protein sequence: CASSQVQGAGNQPQHF.

As DNA, the CDR3 is TGTGCCAGCAGCCCTGGGACAGCAAACACCGGGGAGCTGTTTTTT. Encoded protein: CASSPGTANTGELFF. The rearrangement uses TRBV11-2 and TRBJ2-2; 7 bases are shared with TRBD1. J gave up 2 bases and V 5 bases, and 5 bases lay outside the gene matches. CDR3 length: 15 residues. The germline V gene encodes CDR1 SGHAT and CDR2 FQNNGV.

The chain joins TRBV7-6 to TRBJ1-1; no definite D call. Trimming left V 2 bases short and J 1 base short, with 8 bases between. Germline V CDR1 and CDR2: SGHVS, FNYEAQ. This CDR3 contains 14 residues. CDR3 DNA: TGTGCCAGCAGCTTATTCCCGGGGAACACTGAAGCTTTCTTT. This gives the protein CASSLFPGNTEAFF.

This rearrangement joins TRBV7-2 to TRBJ1-5; TRBD1 might be the D (6 bases). Germline V CDR1 and CDR2: SGHTA, FQGNSA. The CDR3 is made up of 15 amino acids. Trimming stripped 3 bases from V and 1 base from J, with 10 bases between. The CDR3: CASSLTQGSNQPQHF. CDR3 nucleotides: TGTGCCAGCAGCTTGACACAGGGAAGCAATCAGCCCCAGCATTTT.

This clone was counted once. The rearrangement joins TRBV9 to TRBJ2-3; 15 bases are shared with TRBD2. The CDR3 is made up of 17 amino acids. The V gene end was trimmed by 4 bases and the J gene end by 1 base; junction bases not matched to a gene: 4. CDR1 is SGDLS, CDR2 YYNGEE, per germline. CDR3 residues: CASSPRTSGGGTDTQYF. The CDR3 coding sequence is TGTGCCAGCAGCCCCCGGACTAGCGGGGGGGGCACAGATACGCAGTATTTT.

The chain carries TRBV7-3 and TRBJ2-4; D unresolved. V lost 0 bases and J lost 9, with 12 bases in between. The CDR3 runs to 14 residues. Germline CDR1 reads SGHTA; CDR2 reads FQGTGA. The CDR3 reads CASSLTPGNGIQYF. CDR3 nucleotides: TGTGCCAGCAGCTTAACTCCGGGTAATGGCATTCAGTACTTC. The variable domain in full, completed from reference TRBV7-3 and TRBJ2-4, reads GAGVSQTPSNKVTEKGKYVELRCDPISGHTALYWYRQSLGQGPEFLIYFQGTGAADDSGLPNDRFFAVRPEGSVSTLKIQRTERGDSAVYLCASSLTPGNGIQYFGAGTRLSVL.

This rearrangement joins TRBV7-6 to TRBJ2-1, with 13 nucleotides matching TRBD2. Germline V CDR1 and CDR2: SGHVS, FNYEAQ. Trimming took 5 bases from V and 6 from J; bases not matched to a gene: 4. This CDR3 contains 15 residues. The CDR3 loop reads CASSPGLAGVNEQFF. The CDR3 DNA is TGTGCCAGCAGCCCAGGACTAGCGGGAGTCAATGAGCAGTTCTTC.

V and J are TRBV5-4 and TRBJ1-2, with D perhaps matching TRBD1 (6 bases). This CDR3 has 12 residues. V was clipped by 7 bases and J by 7 bases, with 14 bases between them. CDR1 and CDR2 (germline): SGHNT, YYREEE (reference sequence). CDR3 sequence: CASGTGYGGYTF. The CDR3 region has the DNA TGTGCCAGCGGTACAGGGTATGGTGGCTACACCTTC.

This clone showed up just once. CDR3 sequence (DNA): TGTGCCAGCAGCTTAGGACAGGGTCGAAGTCAAAAACTGTTTTTT. Translated: CASSLGQGRSQKLFF. The rearrangement uses TRBV7-2 and TRBJ1-4; 7 bases agree with TRBD1. CDR1 and CDR2 (germline): SGHTA, FQGNSA. The junction had 8 bases not matched to a gene; V was cut back by 1 base and J by 9 bases. CDR3 length: 15 amino acids.

V gene TRBV2 combines with J gene TRBJ2-7, with D maybe TRBD2 (5 bases). Looked up from germline, CDR1 is SNHLY and CDR2 is FYNNEI. V was shortened by 3 bases and J by 1 base, with 13 bases between the two germline ends. The CDR3 length is 15 residues. The chain's CDR3 is CASSDPGRASYEQYF. DNA for the CDR3: TGTGCCAGCAGTGATCCGGGGAGAGCATCCTACGAGCAGTACTTC. The variable domain in full, with the rest retrieved from reference TRBV2 and TRBJ2-7, is EPEVTQTPSHQVTQMGQEVILRCVPISNHLYFYWYRQILGQKVEFLVSFYNNEISEKSEIFDDQFSVERPDGSNFTLKIRSTKLEDSAMYFCASSDPGRASYEQYFGPGTRLTVT.

The V gene is TRBV6-2 or TRBV6-3, the J gene TRBJ1-5; 7 bases fit TRBD1. Per germline, CDR1 MNHEY and CDR2 SVGEGT. With V trimmed by 5 bases and J by 9 bases, 10 bases remained unmatched. The CDR3 has 14 amino acids. This chain's CDR3 is CASSPQGESRPQHF. DNA of the CDR3: TGTGCCAGCAGTCCCCAGGGGGAATCGCGGCCCCAGCATTTT.

The chain couples TRBV5-5 to TRBJ1-2; no reliable D call. Trimming cost V 0 bases and J 5 bases, with 17 bases left between them. The germline V gene encodes CDR1 SGHKS and CDR2 YYEKEE (reference sequence). This CDR3 has 16 amino acids. CDR3 loop: CASSLDSVPSIYGYTF. The DNA of the CDR3 is TGTGCCAGCAGCTTGGATTCGGTACCGAGTATTTATGGCTACACCTTC.

The gene calls are TRBV4-1 and TRBJ1-2, with D possibly matching TRBD1 (5 bases). The CDR3 loop spans 15 amino acids. V was clipped by 1 base and J by 6 bases, with 15 bases between them. Germline V CDR1 and CDR2: MGHRA, YSYEKL. CDR3 bases: TGCGCCAGCAGCCAAGTCGGCAGGGTAGGGGATGGCTACACCTTC. It yields the protein CASSQVGRVGDGYTF.

The gene calls are TRBV7-6 and TRBJ2-3; 14 nucleotides match TRBD2. Unmatched junction bases numbered 1, after V lost 5 bases and J lost 3 bases. Germline assignment: CDR1 SGHVS and CDR2 FNYEAQ. The CDR3 sequence is 15 residues long. CDR3 coding DNA: TGTGCCAGCAGCCGGACTAGCGGGAGGACAGATACGCAGTATTTT. Protein product: CASSRTSGRTDTQYF. The full variable domain, in which reference TRBV7-6 and TRBJ2-3 provide the parts outside the CDR3, is GAGVSQSPRYKVTKRGQDVALRCDPISGHVSLYWYRQALGQGPEFLTYFNYEAQQDKSGLPNDRFSAERPEGSISTLTIQRTEQRDSAMYRCASSRTSGRTDTQYFGPGTRLTVL.

The chain couples TRBV19 to TRBJ2-1; 9 nucleotides agree with TRBD2. The CDR3 spans 15 residues. V lost 1 base, J lost 5 bases, and 3 bases stayed unmatched. Germline CDR1 LNHDA, CDR2 SQIVND (reference sequence). The CDR3 spells CASSIVSGRNNEQFF. The DNA for the CDR3 is TGTGCCAGTAGTATAGTAAGCGGGAGGAACAATGAGCAGTTCTTC.

The chain joins TRBV12-3 or TRBV12-4 to TRBJ1-1; D perhaps matches TRBD1 (6 bases). Trimming left V 6 bases short and J 10 bases short, with 15 bases between. The CDR3 spans 12 residues. This CDR3 reads CASRPGPGAAFF. CDR3 bases: TGTGCCAGCAGGCCGGGGCCAGGGGCAGCTTTCTTT.

This chain connects TRBV19 to TRBJ1-5, with 9 bases that match TRBD1. This CDR3 comprises 14 residues. Germline-derived CDR1 and CDR2 are LNHDA and SQIVND (reference sequence). Losses at the gene ends were 6 bases for V and 6 bases for J; bases not matched to a gene: 6. This chain's CDR3 is CASSYGTGPQPQHF. CDR3 bases: TGTGCCAGTAGCTATGGGACAGGGCCTCAGCCCCAGCATTTT.

CDR3 DNA sequence: TGTGCCAGCAGCTTAGCGAATCAGGGCTACGAGCAGTACTTC. This codes for CASSLANQGYEQYF. The rearrangement joins TRBV7-2 to TRBJ2-7, with D perhaps TRBD1 (5 bases). The CDR3 is made up of 14 amino acids. Germline lookup yields CDR1 SGHTA and CDR2 FQGNSA. V dropped 0 bases and J dropped 3 bases, with 9 bases sitting between them.

The chain recombines TRBV5-1 with TRBJ2-6; D remains ambiguous. CDR3 length equals 16 residues. Germline V gene sequence: CDR1 SGHRS, CDR2 YFSETQ. Trimming removed 0 bases at V and 0 bases at J, with 7 bases between. The CDR3 spells CASSLAPNSGANVLTF. The CDR3 DNA reads TGCGCCAGCAGCTTGGCCCCAAACTCTGGGGCCAACGTCCTGACTTTC.

The V call is TRBV10-2, the J call TRBJ2-7, with D uncertain. The germline V gene has CDR1 WSHSY and CDR2 SAAADI. Trimming took 10 bases from V and 3 from J, leaving 16 bases between them. This CDR3 has 13 residues. CDR3 nucleotide sequence: TGCGCCACCCGTGAATCCCGACTCTACGAGCAGTACTTC. Protein: CATRESRLYEQYF.

The gene calls are TRBV18 and TRBJ2-5, with 9 bases fitting TRBD2. The CDR3 totals 16 residues. CDR1 is KGHSH and CDR2 is LQKENI in the germline V gene. Trimming at V came to 4 bases and at J to 5 bases, leaving 11 bases not matched to a gene. This CDR3 is CASSLLRPSGEETQYF. Written as DNA, the CDR3 is TGTGCCAGCTCACTGTTGCGACCTAGCGGGGAGGAGACCCAGTACTTC.

This sequence joins TRBV7-2 and TRBJ1-5; D not resolved. The CDR3 is made up of 15 amino acids. V lost 4 bases and J 1 base, leaving 11 bases between the germline ends. The V gene's germline CDR1 is SGHTA and CDR2 FQGNSA. The CDR3 sequence: CASSSGGGSNQPQHF. The CDR3 region has the DNA TGTGCCAGCAGCTCGGGCGGAGGGAGCAATCAGCCCCAGCATTTT.

This rearrangement joins TRBV23-1 to TRBJ1-1, with unresolved D. TRBV23-1 carries the ORF label, with uncertain function. CDR3 length: 14 residues. Trimming took off 0 bases at V and 1 base at J, with 6 bases between the two ends. In nucleotides, the CDR3 is TGCGCCAGCAGTCAATCGGGGAGGAACACTGAAGCTTTCTTT. It specifies CASSQSGRNTEAFF.

The chain links TRBV6-5 to TRBJ2-7; 8 nucleotides line up with TRBD1. The CDR3 covers 15 residues. The germline CDR1 and CDR2 sequences are MNHEY and SVGAGI. V shed 7 bases, J shed 6 bases, and the junction held 14 bases outside the gene matches. In DNA form, the CDR3 reads TGTGCCAGCACCCTCCCCAGGACAGGGTTAGTCGAGCAGTACTTC. It specifies CASTLPRTGLVEQYF.

The chain uses TRBV5-5 and TRBJ2-3, with 10 bases fitting TRBD2. Germline assignment: CDR1 SGHKS and CDR2 YYEKEE (reference sequence). The CDR3 sequence is 16 residues long. V lost 0 bases, J lost 5 bases, and 6 bases stayed unmatched. CDR3 bases: TGTGCCAGCAGCTTGGCGCTAGCGGGAGTTGGAGATACGCAGTATTTT. Protein sequence: CASSLALAGVGDTQYF. The whole variable domain, filled in from reference TRBV5-5 and TRBJ2-3, reads DAGVTQSPTHLIKTRGQQVTLRCSPISGHKSVSWYQQVLGQGPQFIFQYYEKEERGRGNFPDRFSARQFPNYSSELNVNALLLGDSALYLCASSLALAGVGDTQYFGPGTRLTVL.

The chain joins TRBV6-5 to TRBJ1-2; TRBD1 matches at 7 bases. Germline-derived CDR1 and CDR2 are MNHEY and SVGAGI. The CDR3 totals 15 residues. V was clipped by 1 base and J by 4 bases; unmatched bases: 6. This CDR3 reads CASSYLTGESYGYTF. The CDR3, as DNA: TGTGCCAGCAGTTACTTAACAGGGGAGAGCTATGGCTACACCTTC.

This chain joins TRBV9 and TRBJ2-1; TRBD1 aligns across 7 bases. This CDR3 spans 15 amino acids. Trimming removed 4 bases from V and 0 bases from J; junction bases left unmatched: 4. CDR1 is SGDLS and CDR2 is YYNGEE in the germline V gene. As DNA, the CDR3 is TGTGCCAGCAGCCCCGGACAGGTCTCCTACAATGAGCAGTTCTTC. Its translation: CASSPGQVSYNEQFF.

The CDR3 DNA follows: TGTGCCAGCAGCTCGTATGATACGCAGTATTTT. Amino acid sequence: CASSSYDTQYF. The chain couples TRBV11-3 to TRBJ2-3, with D unresolved. Germline V gene data show CDR1 as SGHNT and CDR2 as YENEEA. This CDR3 region has 11 residues. V was shortened by 4 bases and J by 6 bases, with 5 bases between the two germline ends.

V and J are TRBV6-2 or TRBV6-3 and TRBJ2-7, with 9 bases aligning to TRBD1. Germline trimming cut 0 bases from V and 4 bases from J; bases unmatched to any gene: 7. This CDR3 is built from 16 residues. Germline values: CDR1 MNHEY, CDR2 SVGEGT. CDR3 region: CASSYSGGTGKYEQYF. The CDR3 DNA follows: TGTGCCAGCAGTTACTCGGGCGGGACAGGGAAGTACGAGCAGTACTTC.